The entry below gives a single T cell receptor beta chain sequence along with its context. Antigen unknown. Assay used: immunoSEQ multiplex PCR; TCRdb lists only in-frame clones, some missing. This sample has 250,000 to 350,000 clones, with 86% found just once. These data are taken from a study of cytomegalovirus exposure and HLA in healthy donors. General study results and limits: According to a later analysis, TCR clusters from the first cohort tended to co-occur in the approximately 120 validation repertoires. The study flagged approximately 180 TCR beta chains as cytomegalovirus-associated.

The CDR3 spans 17 residues. J was trimmed by 2 bases and V by 0 bases; bases with no gene match: 8. The chain has TRBV23-1 and TRBJ2-7, with 9 bases lining up with TRBD1. TRBV23-1 is an open reading frame, and its role is uncertain. The source is a woman younger than 30 in good health and CMV-seronegative. The specimen sequenced was PBMCs. CDR3 amino acids: CASSQSPGQGLTYEQYF. The CDR3 bases are TGCGCCAGCAGTCAATCGCCCGGACAGGGGCTAACCTACGAGCAGTACTTC.